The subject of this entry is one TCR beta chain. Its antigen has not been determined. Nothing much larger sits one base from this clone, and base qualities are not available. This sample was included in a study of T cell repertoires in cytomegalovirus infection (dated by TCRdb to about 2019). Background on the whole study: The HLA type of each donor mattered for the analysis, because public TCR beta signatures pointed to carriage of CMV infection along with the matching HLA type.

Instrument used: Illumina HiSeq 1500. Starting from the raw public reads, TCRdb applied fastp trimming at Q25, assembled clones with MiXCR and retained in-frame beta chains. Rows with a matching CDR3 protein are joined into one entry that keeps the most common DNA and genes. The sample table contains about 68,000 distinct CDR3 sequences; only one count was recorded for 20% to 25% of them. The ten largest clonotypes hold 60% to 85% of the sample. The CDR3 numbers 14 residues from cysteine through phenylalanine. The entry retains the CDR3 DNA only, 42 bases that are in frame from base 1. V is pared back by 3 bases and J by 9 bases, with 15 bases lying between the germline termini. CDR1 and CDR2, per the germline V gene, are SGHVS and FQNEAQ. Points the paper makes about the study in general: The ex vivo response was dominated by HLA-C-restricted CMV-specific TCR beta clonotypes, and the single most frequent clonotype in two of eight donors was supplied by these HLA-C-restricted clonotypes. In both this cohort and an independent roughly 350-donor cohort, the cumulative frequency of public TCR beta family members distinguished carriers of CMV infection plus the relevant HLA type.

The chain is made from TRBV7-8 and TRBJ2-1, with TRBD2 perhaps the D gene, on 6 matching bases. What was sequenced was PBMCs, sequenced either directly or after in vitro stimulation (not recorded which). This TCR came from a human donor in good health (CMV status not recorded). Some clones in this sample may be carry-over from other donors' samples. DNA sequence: TGTGCCAGCAGCTTGGCAGGGACTTTGGGTGAGCAGTTCTTC. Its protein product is CASSLAGTLGEQFF.